Shown below are 26 T cell receptor beta chains from a single sample sequenced in a study of blood T cell repertoires in COVID-19. Produced via immunoSEQ multiplex PCR; TCRdb's table is partial and in-frame only. This sample has approximately 150,000 clones, with around 84% found just once. The material sequenced was PBMCs or T cells enriched from blood (not recorded which). These receptors originate from a man aged 50 to 60 who had recovered from COVID-19.

This sequence joins TRBV18 and TRBJ1-1; D not certain. Trimming stripped 6 bases from V and 1 base from J, with 12 bases between. The CDR3 length is 14 residues. Germline V gives CDR1 KGHSH, CDR2 LQKENI. The CDR3 reads CASSGGQQNTEAFF. The CDR3 nucleotides are TGTGCCAGCTCGGGAGGGCAGCAGAACACTGAAGCTTTCTTT.

This clone was detected a few times. The V and J genes are TRBV5-5 and TRBJ1-5, with D unclear. The CDR3 has 19 amino acids. V was pared by 0 bases and J by 2 bases, with 21 bases between. The germline V gene encodes CDR1 SGHKS and CDR2 YYEKEE (reference sequence). The CDR3 nucleotides read TGTGCCAGCAGCTTGGCCTCCGACCAAGTAGCGGCCGGCAATCAGCCCCAGCATTTT. This sequence encodes CASSLASDQVAAGNQPQHF.

The genes are TRBV9 and TRBJ1-1; TRBD1 aligns across 9 bases. Germline V gene data show CDR1 as SGDLS and CDR2 as YYNGEE. This CDR3 region has 14 residues. V lost 4 bases to trimming and J lost 9 bases; unmatched junction nucleotides: 10. The CDR3 region has the DNA TGTGCCAGCAGCCGGACAGGGGCCGGAGAACAAGCTTTCTTT. Its translation is CASSRTGAGEQAFF.

The chain is built from TRBV9 and TRBJ2-5, with 11 bases lining up with TRBD2. The germline V gene encodes CDR1 SGDLS and CDR2 YYNGEE. The CDR3 has 16 amino acids. The junction had 10 bases not matched to a gene; V was cut back by 4 bases and J by 5 bases. For the CDR3, the DNA is TGTGCCAGCAGCCGGCGTAGCGGGGGGGCCGGGGAGACCCAGTACTTC. It specifies CASSRRSGGAGETQYF. The full variable domain, with the rest looked up from reference TRBV9 and TRBJ2-5, is DSGVTQTPKHLITATGQRVTLRCSPRSGDLSVYWYQQSLDQGLQFLIQYYNGEERAKGNILERFSAQQFPDLHSELNLSSLELGDSALYFCASSRRSGGAGETQYFGPGTRLLVL.

In nucleotides, the CDR3 is TGTGCCAGCAGTGATTTTCCGGGACAGGGTCTGCAAGAGACCCAGTACTTC. This translates into CASSDFPGQGLQETQYF. This chain connects TRBV6-1 to TRBJ2-5; 9 positions agree with TRBD1. The CDR3 consists of 17 residues. Germline CDR1 reads MNHNS; CDR2 reads SASEGT. J was trimmed by 2 bases and V by 3 bases; bases with no gene match: 10.

The chain links TRBV15 to TRBJ2-3; possibly TRBD2 for D (5 bases). The V and J ends lost 2 bases and 0 bases respectively, with 12 bases between them. The germline V gene has CDR1 LNHNV and CDR2 YYDKDF (reference sequence). There are 16 residues in the CDR3. CDR3 in amino acids: CATSRTQGGSTDTQYF. The CDR3 nucleotides read TGTGCCACCAGCAGAACTCAAGGCGGGAGCACAGATACGCAGTATTTT.

J is TRBJ1-1 and V is TRBV7-9; TRBD1 might be the D (5 bases). The CDR3 has 15 amino acids. From germline, CDR1 is SEHNR and CDR2 FQNEAQ (reference sequence). V shed 8 bases and J shed 5 bases, with 21 bases lying between them. CDR3 sequence (DNA): TGTGCCAGCGAAGAGTCCGGGGGACGGTGGACTGAAGCTTTCTTT. Translated, it gives CASEESGGRWTEAFF.

This rearrangement joins TRBV12-3 or TRBV12-4 to TRBJ1-1; weak D call: TRBD1 (5 bases). Trimming shortened V by 5 bases and J by 4 bases, and 11 bases separated the two germline ends. The CDR3 loop spans 13 amino acids. CDR3 sequence reads: CASSKGWATEAFF. The CDR3 coding sequence is TGTGCCAGCAGTAAGGGGTGGGCCACTGAAGCTTTCTTT.

V gene TRBV3-1 (or the pseudogene TRBV3-2) combines with J gene TRBJ2-4, with D possibly being TRBD2 (6 bases). V dropped 4 bases and J dropped 7 bases, with 17 bases sitting between them. Germline V lookup: CDR1 LGHDT, CDR2 YNNKEL (reference sequence). This CDR3 is built from 15 residues. This chain's CDR3 is CASSPARGTGNIQYF. The CDR3 DNA is TGTGCCAGCAGCCCAGCCCGGGGGACGGGGAACATTCAGTACTTC.

V gene TRBV7-9 combines with J gene TRBJ1-4; TRBD1 matches 8 bases. The V gene end was trimmed by 3 bases and the J gene end by 7 bases; junction bases not matched to a gene: 1. CDR1 and CDR2 (germline): SEHNR, FQNEAQ (reference sequence). CDR3 length equals 13 residues. In nucleotides, the CDR3 is TGTGCCAGCAGCTTGGGACAGGCTGAAAAACTGTTTTTT. Its protein is CASSLGQAEKLFF. Based on the CDR3 plus reference TRBV7-9 and TRBJ1-4, the full variable domain is DTGVSQNPRHKITKRGQNVTFRCDPISEHNRLYWYRQTLGQGPEFLTYFQNEAQLEKSRLLSDRFSAERPKGSFSTLEIQRTEQGDSAMYLCASSLGQAEKLFFGSGTQLSVL.

The chain is built from TRBV29-1 and TRBJ2-7; 8 bases fit TRBD2. Germline-derived CDR1 and CDR2 are SQVTM and ANQGSEA. The ends lost 7 bases at V and 2 bases at J; junction bases unmatched: 7. The CDR3 has 13 residues. CDR3 protein: CSAGAGETYEQYF. In DNA form, the CDR3 reads TGCAGCGCTGGAGCGGGGGAAACCTACGAGCAGTACTTC.

The chain links TRBV6-4 to TRBJ1-5; D is unclear. V was cut by 5 bases and J by 0 bases, with 8 bases left in between. The germline V gene encodes CDR1 MRHNA and CDR2 SNTAGT. The CDR3 spans 14 residues. In DNA form, the CDR3 reads TGTGCCAGCAGTATATTCTATAGCAATCAGCCCCAGCATTTT. Protein product: CASSIFYSNQPQHF.

The CDR3 coding sequence is TGTGCTAGTGGTTGGGGACAGACGAACACCGGGGAGCTGTTTTTT. Encoded protein: CASGWGQTNTGELFF. The chain recombines TRBV12-5 with TRBJ2-2, with 7 bases identical to TRBD1. Unmatched junction bases numbered 2, after V lost 4 bases and J lost 0 bases. The germline gives CDR1 LGHNT, CDR2 FRNRAP. The CDR3 loop spans 15 amino acids. Full variable domain (missing parts from reference TRBV12-5 and TRBJ2-2): DARVTQTPRHKVTEMGQEVTMRCQPILGHNTVFWYRQTMMQGLELLAYFRNRAPLDDSGMPKDRFSAEMPDATLATLKIQPSEPRDSAVYFCASGWGQTNTGELFFGEGSRLTVL.

The V and J genes are TRBV29-1 and TRBJ2-1, with a weak D call TRBD2 (5 bases). This CDR3 is built from 10 residues. Trimming removed 7 bases at V and 9 bases at J, with 10 bases between. Germline loops: CDR1 SQVTM, CDR2 ANQGSEA. CDR3 bases: TGCAGCGACAAAGGAGGTGAGCAGTTCTTC. Translated, it gives CSDKGGEQFF.

This clone came up a few times. The rearrangement joins TRBV28 to TRBJ1-6; tentatively, D is TRBD1 (5 bases). V dropped 6 bases and J dropped 7 bases, with 16 bases sitting between them. Germline assignment: CDR1 MDHEN and CDR2 SYDVKM. The CDR3 consists of 15 residues. The CDR3 sequence: CASRMGGEWNSPLHF. The DNA for the CDR3 is TGTGCCAGCAGGATGGGGGGGGAGTGGAATTCACCCCTCCACTTT.

V gene TRBV25-1 combines with J gene TRBJ1-1; 7 nucleotides agree with TRBD1. The CDR3 loop spans 15 amino acids. The germline V gene encodes CDR1 MGHDK and CDR2 SYGVNS. V gave up 6 bases and J gave up 2 bases; unmatched junction bases: 9. The CDR3 spells CASRTPGTVNTEAFF. The CDR3 DNA reads TGTGCCAGCAGAACCCCCGGGACAGTCAACACTGAAGCTTTCTTT. The full variable domain, rest sourced from reference TRBV25-1 and TRBJ1-1, is EADIYQTPRYLVIGTGKKITLECSQTMGHDKMYWYQQDPGMELHLIHYSYGVNSTEKGDLSSESTVSRIRTEHFPLTLESARPSHTSQYLCASRTPGTVNTEAFFGQGTRLTVV.

CDR3 protein: CASSLAGGEANTIYF. The CDR3 DNA follows: TGCGCCAGCAGCTTGGCCGGGGGGGAGGCGAACACCATATATTTT. The chain recombines TRBV5-1 with TRBJ1-3; TRBD1 might be the D (5 bases). The CDR3 runs to 15 residues. V was cut by 0 bases and J by 7 bases, with 14 bases left in between. CDR1 is SGHRS, CDR2 YFSETQ, per germline.

V and J are TRBV9 and TRBJ1-6, with a tentative D call TRBD1 (6 bases). CDR1 is SGDLS and CDR2 is YYNGEE in the germline V gene. V dropped 4 bases and J dropped 9 bases, with 14 bases sitting between them. The CDR3 is made up of 14 amino acids. In DNA, the CDR3 is TGTGCCAGCAGCCAAACAGGGTCGGGTTCACCCCTCCACTTT. This encodes CASSQTGSGSPLHF.

In nucleotides, the CDR3 is TGTGCCAGCTCACCGAACGGACAGGCTAACTATGGCTACACCTTC. It codes for CASSPNGQANYGYTF. This chain uses TRBV18 with TRBJ1-2, with TRBD1 identical over 7 bases. In germline, CDR1 is KGHSH, CDR2 LQKENI. The V segment lost 3 bases and the J segment 0 bases; nucleotides outside the gene matches: 4. This CDR3 has 15 amino acids.

This clone was detected only once. This specimen includes other DNA sequences encoding the same CDR3. The chain has TRBV12-3 or TRBV12-4 and TRBJ1-1; perhaps TRBD1 as D (5 bases). This CDR3 spans 13 amino acids. V lost 5 bases and J 4 bases, leaving 11 bases between the germline ends. The chain's CDR3 is CASSGRGGTEAFF. CDR3 nucleotide sequence: TGTGCCAGCAGTGGGAGGGGAGGCACTGAAGCTTTCTTT.

The genes are TRBV28 and TRBJ1-2; 9 positions agree with TRBD1. J lost 2 bases, V lost 11 bases, and 9 bases had no gene match. From germline, CDR1 is MDHEN and CDR2 SYDVKM. This CDR3 has 14 amino acids. The CDR3 nucleotides read TGTGCCGCTCATTCTGGGACAGGGAACTATGGCTACACCTTC. This gives the protein CAAHSGTGNYGYTF.

The chain uses TRBV3-1 (or the pseudogene TRBV3-2) and TRBJ1-3; tentatively, D is TRBD1 (6 bases). Looked up from germline, CDR1 is LGHDT and CDR2 is YNNKEL (reference sequence). Trimming cost V 3 bases and J 0 bases, with 12 bases left between them. This CDR3 has 16 residues. The CDR3 is CASSHLGASSGNTIYF. The CDR3 bases are TGTGCCAGCAGCCATCTGGGGGCGAGCTCTGGAAACACCATATATTTT.

This chain links TRBV6-1 with TRBJ1-3; a weak D match, TRBD1 (6 bases). The V and J ends lost 4 bases and 0 bases respectively, with 13 bases between them. The CDR3 contains 16 residues. The germline CDR1 and CDR2 sequences are MNHNS and SASEGT. The CDR3 sequence: CASSAGQFLSGNTIYF. For the CDR3, the DNA is TGTGCCAGCAGTGCCGGACAGTTCCTCTCTGGAAACACCATATATTTT.

V usage is TRBV19 and J usage is TRBJ2-3, with 8 bases fitting TRBD1. The CDR3 sequence is 13 residues long. CDR1 and CDR2 (germline): LNHDA, SQIVND (reference sequence). V trimming: 7 bases; J trimming: 5 bases; junction bases outside the gene matches: 5. The CDR3 region is CASKRQGIDTQYF. In DNA, the CDR3 is TGTGCCAGTAAGCGACAGGGGATAGATACGCAGTATTTT.

This sequence joins TRBV30 and TRBJ2-3, with D perhaps TRBD2 (5 bases). CDR1 is GTSNPN and CDR2 is SVGIG in the germline V gene (reference sequence). Deletions cut 3 bases from V and 0 bases from J, with 16 bases between. The CDR3 has 16 amino acids. CDR3 residues: CAWSPSRLASTDTQYF. The CDR3 bases are TGTGCCTGGAGCCCCTCGCGCCTAGCTAGCACAGATACGCAGTATTTT. Supplemented by reference TRBV30 and TRBJ2-3, the full variable domain reads SQTIHQWPATLVQPVGSPLSLECTVEGTSNPNLYWYRQAAGRGLQLLFYSVGIGQISSEVPQNLSASRPQDRQFILSSKKLLLSDSGFYLCAWSPSRLASTDTQYFGPGTRLTVL.

This clone has just one count. The chain is built from TRBV11-3 and TRBJ2-1, with 8 bases identical to TRBD2. The CDR3 is 12 residues long. The V gene end was trimmed by 8 bases and the J gene end by 7 bases; junction bases not matched to a gene: 4. Germline V gene data show CDR1 as SGHNT and CDR2 as YENEEA. The CDR3 DNA reads TGTGCCAGCGGCCGGGGGGGGAATGAGCAGTTCTTC. It translates to CASGRGGNEQFF.